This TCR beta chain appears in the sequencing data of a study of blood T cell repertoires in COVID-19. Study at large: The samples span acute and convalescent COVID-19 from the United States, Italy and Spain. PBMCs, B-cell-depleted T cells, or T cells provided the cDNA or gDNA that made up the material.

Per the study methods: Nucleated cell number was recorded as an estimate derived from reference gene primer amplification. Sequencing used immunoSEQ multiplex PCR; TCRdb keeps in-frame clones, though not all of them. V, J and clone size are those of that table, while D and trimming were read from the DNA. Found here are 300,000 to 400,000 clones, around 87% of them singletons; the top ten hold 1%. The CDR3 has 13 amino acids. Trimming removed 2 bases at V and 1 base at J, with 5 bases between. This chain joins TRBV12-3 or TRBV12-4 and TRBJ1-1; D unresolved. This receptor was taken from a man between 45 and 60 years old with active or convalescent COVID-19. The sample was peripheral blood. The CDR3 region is CASSLWQNTEAFF. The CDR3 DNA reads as TGTGCCAGCAGTTTATGGCAGAACACTGAAGCTTTCTTT.